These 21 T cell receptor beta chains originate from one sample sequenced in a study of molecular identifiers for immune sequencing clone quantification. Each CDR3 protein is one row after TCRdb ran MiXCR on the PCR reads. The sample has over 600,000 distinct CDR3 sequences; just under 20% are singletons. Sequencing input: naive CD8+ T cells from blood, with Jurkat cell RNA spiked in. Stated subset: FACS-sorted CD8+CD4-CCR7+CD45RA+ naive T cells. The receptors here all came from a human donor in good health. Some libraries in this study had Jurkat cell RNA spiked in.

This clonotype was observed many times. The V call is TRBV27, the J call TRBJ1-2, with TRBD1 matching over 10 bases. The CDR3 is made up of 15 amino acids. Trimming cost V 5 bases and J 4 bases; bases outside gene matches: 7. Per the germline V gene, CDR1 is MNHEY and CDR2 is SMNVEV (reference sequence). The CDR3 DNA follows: TGTGCCAGCAGTCCCCGGACAGGGGGAAGCTATGGCTACACCTTC. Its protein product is CASSPRTGGSYGYTF.

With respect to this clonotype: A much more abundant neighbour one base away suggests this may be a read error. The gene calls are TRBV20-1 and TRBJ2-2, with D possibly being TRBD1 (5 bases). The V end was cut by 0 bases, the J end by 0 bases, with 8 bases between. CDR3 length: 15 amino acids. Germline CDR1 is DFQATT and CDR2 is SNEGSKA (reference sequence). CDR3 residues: CSARETETNTGELFF. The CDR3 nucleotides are TGCAGTGCTAGAGAGACAGAGACGAACACCGGGGAGCTGTTTTTT.

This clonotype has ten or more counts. CDR3 coding DNA: TGTGCCAGCTCCCATACCGGGACAGGACGAAATTCACCCCTCCACTTT. Amino acids: CASSHTGTGRNSPLHF. The chain has TRBV11-2 and TRBJ1-6; 8 nucleotides align to TRBD1. The CDR3 consists of 16 residues. The trim removed 8 bases at V and 7 bases at J, leaving 13 bases unmatched. Germline V gene lookup returns CDR1 SGHAT and CDR2 FQNNGV.

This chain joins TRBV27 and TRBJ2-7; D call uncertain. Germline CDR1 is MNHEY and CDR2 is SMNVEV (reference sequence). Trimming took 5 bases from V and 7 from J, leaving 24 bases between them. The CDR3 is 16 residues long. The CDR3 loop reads CASSPPSLGILREQYF. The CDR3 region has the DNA TGTGCCAGCAGTCCTCCATCCTTGGGGATTCTTCGGGAGCAGTACTTC.

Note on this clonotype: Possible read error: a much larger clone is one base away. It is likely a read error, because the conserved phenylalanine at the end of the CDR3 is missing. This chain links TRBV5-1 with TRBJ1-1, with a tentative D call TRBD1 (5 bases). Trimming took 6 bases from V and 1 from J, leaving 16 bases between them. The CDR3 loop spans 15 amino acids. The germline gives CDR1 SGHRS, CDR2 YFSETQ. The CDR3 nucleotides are TGCGCCAGCACCCGAACTGGGGGATCGAACACTGAAGCTTTCATT. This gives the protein CASTRTGGSNTEAFI.

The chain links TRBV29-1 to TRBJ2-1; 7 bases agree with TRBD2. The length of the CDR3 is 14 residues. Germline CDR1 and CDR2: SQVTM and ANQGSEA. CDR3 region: CGARRRGTGNEQFF. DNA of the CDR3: TGCGGCGCCCGAAGGCGGGGGACGGGCAATGAGCAGTTCTTC.

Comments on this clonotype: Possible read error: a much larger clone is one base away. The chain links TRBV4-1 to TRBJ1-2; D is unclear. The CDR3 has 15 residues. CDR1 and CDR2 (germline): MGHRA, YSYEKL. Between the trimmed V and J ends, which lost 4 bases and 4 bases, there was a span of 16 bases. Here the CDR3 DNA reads TGCGCCAGCAGCCGAGATAGTGGCGTGGGCTATGGCTACACCTTC. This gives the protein CASSRDSGVGYGYTF.

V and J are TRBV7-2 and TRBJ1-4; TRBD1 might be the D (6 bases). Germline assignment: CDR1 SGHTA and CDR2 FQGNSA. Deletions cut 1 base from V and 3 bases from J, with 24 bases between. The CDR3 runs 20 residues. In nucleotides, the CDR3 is TGTGCCAGCAGCTTAGTATTAGTTGGACAGTTGGGCGTAGCTAATGAAAAACTGTTTTTT. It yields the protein CASSLVLVGQLGVANEKLFF.

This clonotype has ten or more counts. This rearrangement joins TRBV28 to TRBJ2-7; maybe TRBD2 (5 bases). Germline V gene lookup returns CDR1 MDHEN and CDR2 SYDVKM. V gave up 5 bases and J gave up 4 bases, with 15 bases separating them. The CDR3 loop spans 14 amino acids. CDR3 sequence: CASSLGGREYEQYF. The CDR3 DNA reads TGTGCCAGCAGTCTGGGTGGGAGAGAGTACGAGCAGTACTTC.

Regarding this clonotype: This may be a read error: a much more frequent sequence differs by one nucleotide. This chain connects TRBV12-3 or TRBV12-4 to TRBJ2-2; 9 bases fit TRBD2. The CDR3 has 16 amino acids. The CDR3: CASTSLTSGAEGEPFF. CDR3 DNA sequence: TGTGCCAGCACCTCCCTGACTAGCGGCGCAGAAGGGGAGCCGTTTTTT.

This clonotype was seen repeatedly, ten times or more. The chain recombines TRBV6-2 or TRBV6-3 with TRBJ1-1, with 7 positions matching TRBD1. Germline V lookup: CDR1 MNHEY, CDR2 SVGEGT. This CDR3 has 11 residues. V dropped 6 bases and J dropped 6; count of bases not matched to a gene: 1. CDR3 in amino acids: CASRTGAEAFF. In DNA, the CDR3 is TGTGCCAGCAGAACAGGGGCTGAAGCTTTCTTT.

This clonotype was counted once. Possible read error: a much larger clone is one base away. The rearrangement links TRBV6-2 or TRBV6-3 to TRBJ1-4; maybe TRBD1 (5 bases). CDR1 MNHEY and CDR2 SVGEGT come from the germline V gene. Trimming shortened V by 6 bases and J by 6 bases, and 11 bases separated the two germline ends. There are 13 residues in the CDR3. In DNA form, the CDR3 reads TGTGCCAGCAGGGTCCGGGACCATGAAAAACTGTTTTTT. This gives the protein CASRVRDHEKLFF.

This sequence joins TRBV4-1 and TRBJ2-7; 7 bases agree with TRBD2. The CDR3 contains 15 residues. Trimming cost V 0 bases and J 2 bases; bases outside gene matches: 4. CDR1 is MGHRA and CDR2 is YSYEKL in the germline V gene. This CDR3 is CASSQEGLAAYEQYF. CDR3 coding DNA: TGCGCCAGCAGCCAAGAGGGGCTAGCGGCCTACGAGCAGTACTTC.

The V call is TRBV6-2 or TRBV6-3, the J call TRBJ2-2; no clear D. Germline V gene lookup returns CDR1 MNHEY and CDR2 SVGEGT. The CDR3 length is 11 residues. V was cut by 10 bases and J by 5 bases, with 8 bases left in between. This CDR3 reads CANSPTGELFF. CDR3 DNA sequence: TGTGCCAACAGCCCTACCGGGGAGCTGTTTTTT.

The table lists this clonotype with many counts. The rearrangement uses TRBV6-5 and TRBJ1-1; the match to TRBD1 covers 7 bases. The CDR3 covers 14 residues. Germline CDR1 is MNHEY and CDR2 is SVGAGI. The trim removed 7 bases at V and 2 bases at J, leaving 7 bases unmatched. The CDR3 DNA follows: TGTGCCAGCACATCCGGGACAGCTAACACTGAAGCTTTCTTT. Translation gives CASTSGTANTEAFF.

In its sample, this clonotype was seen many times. The CDR3 DNA reads as TGCAGTGCTCCGACTAGCGGGGGGGCCCCTAGCTACGAGCAGTACTTC. This codes for CSAPTSGGAPSYEQYF. The chain joins TRBV20-1 to TRBJ2-7; 14 nucleotides match TRBD2. With 5 bases clipped from V and 3 bases from J, the junction kept 9 bases outside the gene matches. The CDR3 totals 16 residues. Germline loops: CDR1 DFQATT, CDR2 SNEGSKA (reference sequence).

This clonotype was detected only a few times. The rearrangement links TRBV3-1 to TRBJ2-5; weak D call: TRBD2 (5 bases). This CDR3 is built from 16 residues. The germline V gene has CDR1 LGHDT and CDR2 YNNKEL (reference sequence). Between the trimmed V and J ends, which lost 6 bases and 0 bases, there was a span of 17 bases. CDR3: CASSLFYPGDQETQYF. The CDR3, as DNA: TGTGCCAGCAGTCTTTTTTATCCCGGGGACCAAGAGACCCAGTACTTC.

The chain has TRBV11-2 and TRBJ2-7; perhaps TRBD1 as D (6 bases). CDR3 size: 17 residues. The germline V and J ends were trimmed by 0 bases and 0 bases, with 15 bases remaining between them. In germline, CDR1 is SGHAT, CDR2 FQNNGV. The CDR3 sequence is CASSLDRWGQDSYEQYF. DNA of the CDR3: TGTGCCAGCAGCTTAGATCGATGGGGGCAGGACTCCTACGAGCAGTACTTC.

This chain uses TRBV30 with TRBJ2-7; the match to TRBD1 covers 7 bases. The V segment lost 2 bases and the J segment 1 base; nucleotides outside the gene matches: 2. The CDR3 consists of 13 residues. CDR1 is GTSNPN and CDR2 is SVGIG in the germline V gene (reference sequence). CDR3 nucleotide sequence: TGTGCCTGGAGTCAGGGACAGTCCTACGAGCAGTACTTC. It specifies CAWSQGQSYEQYF. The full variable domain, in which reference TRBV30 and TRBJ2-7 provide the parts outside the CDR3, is SQTIHQWPATLVQPVGSPLSLECTVEGTSNPNLYWYRQAAGRGLQLLFYSVGIGQISSEVPQNLSASRPQDRQFILSSKKLLLSDSGFYLCAWSQGQSYEQYFGPGTRLTVT.

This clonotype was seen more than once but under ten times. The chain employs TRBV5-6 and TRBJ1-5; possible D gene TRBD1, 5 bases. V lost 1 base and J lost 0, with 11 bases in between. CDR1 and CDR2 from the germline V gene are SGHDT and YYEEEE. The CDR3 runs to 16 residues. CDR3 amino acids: CASSLSWGNSNQPQHF. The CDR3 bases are TGTGCCAGCAGCTTGAGTTGGGGGAATAGCAATCAGCCCCAGCATTTT.

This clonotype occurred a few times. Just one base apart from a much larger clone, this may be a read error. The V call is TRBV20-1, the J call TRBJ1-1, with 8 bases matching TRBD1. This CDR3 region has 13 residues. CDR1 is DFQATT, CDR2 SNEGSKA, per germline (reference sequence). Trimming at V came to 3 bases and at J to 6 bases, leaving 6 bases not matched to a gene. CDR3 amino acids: CSASGQGLSEAFF. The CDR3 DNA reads TGCAGTGCTAGCGGACAGGGCCTCTCTGAAGCTTTCTTT.